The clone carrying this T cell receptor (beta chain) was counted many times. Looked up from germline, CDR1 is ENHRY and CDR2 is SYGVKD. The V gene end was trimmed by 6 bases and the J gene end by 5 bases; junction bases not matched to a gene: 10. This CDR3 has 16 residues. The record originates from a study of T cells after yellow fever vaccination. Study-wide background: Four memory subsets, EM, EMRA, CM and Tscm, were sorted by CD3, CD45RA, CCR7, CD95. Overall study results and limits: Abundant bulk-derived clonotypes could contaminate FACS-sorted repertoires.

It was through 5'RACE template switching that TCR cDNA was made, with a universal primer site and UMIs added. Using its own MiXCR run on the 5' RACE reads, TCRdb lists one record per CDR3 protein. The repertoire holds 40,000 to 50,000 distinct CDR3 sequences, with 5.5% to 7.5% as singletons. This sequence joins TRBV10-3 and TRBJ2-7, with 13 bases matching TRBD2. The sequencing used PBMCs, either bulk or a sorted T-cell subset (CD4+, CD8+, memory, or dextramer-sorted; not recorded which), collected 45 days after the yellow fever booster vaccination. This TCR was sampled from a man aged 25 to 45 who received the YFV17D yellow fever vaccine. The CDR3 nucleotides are TGTGCCATCAGCTCTGGACTAGCGGGAGTGGGCCACGAGCAGTACTTC. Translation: CAISSGLAGVGHEQYF.